These 12 T cell receptor beta chains came from one sample sequenced in a study of radiotherapy plus CTLA-4 blockade in lung cancer. The table came from immunoSEQ multiplex PCR; TCRdb's copy has only in-frame clones and leaves some out. The sample lists 100,000 or so clones; about four fifths were seen once. The sample consisted of peripheral blood, taken from a patient treated with radiotherapy plus ipilimumab. These receptors were collected from a human donor with non-small cell lung cancer that progressed on radiotherapy plus ipilimumab.

V usage is TRBV13 and J usage is TRBJ2-7; D gene uncertain. The germline gives CDR1 PRHDT, CDR2 FYEKMQ (reference sequence). The CDR3 length is 12 residues. V lost 2 bases and J 2 bases, leaving 4 bases between the germline ends. CDR3 bases: TGTGCCAGCAGCTTATCCCCCTACGAGCAGTACTTC. This gives the protein CASSLSPYEQYF.

This clone was seen just once. The V gene is TRBV4-3, the J gene TRBJ2-1; a weak D match, TRBD2 (5 bases). The CDR3 is made up of 15 amino acids. V was cut by 1 base and J by 0 bases, with 7 bases left in between. Germline CDR1 LGHNA, CDR2 YSLEER. Here the CDR3 DNA reads TGCGCCAGCAGCCAAGCGGGGAACTCCTACAATGAGCAGTTCTTC. Its translation: CASSQAGNSYNEQFF.

This rearrangement joins TRBV28 to TRBJ2-4, with 15 bases lining up with TRBD2. After removal of 2 bases from V and 6 bases from J, the junction contained 5 bases not matched to a gene. This CDR3 spans 17 amino acids. CDR1 and CDR2 (germline): MDHEN, SYDVKM. Here the CDR3 DNA reads TGTGCCAGCAGTTTAAGTCCGGGACTAGCGGGGGGAAACATTCAGTACTTC. Protein: CASSLSPGLAGGNIQYF.

This clone was found a few times. The chain uses TRBV18 and TRBJ1-4, with D uncertain. There are 13 residues in the CDR3. Trimming took 6 bases from V and 5 from J, leaving 10 bases between them. CDR1 is KGHSH, CDR2 LQKENI, per germline. The CDR3: CASSRGANEKLFF. CDR3 coding DNA: TGTGCCAGCTCCCGGGGAGCAAATGAAAAACTGTTTTTT.

This clone was detected once. This rearrangement joins TRBV6-6 to TRBJ2-5, with D perhaps matching TRBD2 (5 bases). The germline gives CDR1 MNHNY, CDR2 SVGAGI (reference sequence). With 6 bases removed from V and 1 base from J, the gap between germline ends came to 12 bases. This CDR3 is built from 14 residues. CDR3 bases: TGTGCCAGCAGCTCCCCGGGGTCCCAAGAGACCCAGTACTTC. Translating gives CASSSPGSQETQYF.

V gene TRBV29-1 combines with J gene TRBJ1-2, with TRBD1 matching 9 bases. The CDR3 runs 16 residues. The V gene end was trimmed by 1 base and the J gene end by 8 bases; junction bases not matched to a gene: 14. Per germline, CDR1 SQVTM and CDR2 ANQGSEA. The CDR3 coding sequence is TGCAGCGTTGAAGGGGCACAGGGGGCGCTTATGGGGGGCTACACCTTC. It specifies CSVEGAQGALMGGYTF.

The chain has TRBV7-3 and TRBJ1-6; 8 nucleotides agree with TRBD1. This CDR3 is 14 amino acids long. Losses at the gene ends were 6 bases for V and 6 bases for J; bases not matched to a gene: 4. Germline V gene lookup returns CDR1 SGHTA and CDR2 FQGTGA. For the CDR3, the DNA is TGTGCCAGCAGTCCAACAGGGGGTAATTCACCCCTCCACTTT. Amino acids: CASSPTGGNSPLHF.

V and J are TRBV7-8 and TRBJ2-3; the D is unclear. The V end was cut by 5 bases, the J end by 2 bases, with 14 bases between. Germline-derived CDR1 and CDR2 are SGHVS and FQNEAQ. The CDR3 loop spans 15 amino acids. CDR3 loop: CASSPHSDDTDTQYF. The DNA of the CDR3 is TGTGCCAGCAGCCCCCACAGTGACGACACAGATACGCAGTATTTT.

The CDR3 DNA is TGCGCCAGCAGCCCTCGGTTAGAGGTGTTGGAGACCCAGTACTTC. Its translation: CASSPRLEVLETQYF. The rearrangement links TRBV4-1 to TRBJ2-5, with D unresolved. The germline V gene encodes CDR1 MGHRA and CDR2 YSYEKL. Trimming removed 4 bases from V and 5 bases from J, with 17 bases in between. CDR3 size: 15 residues.

The chain has TRBV11-3 and TRBJ2-3; D might be TRBD1 or TRBD2, each matching 5 bases. The CDR3 contains 16 residues. In germline, CDR1 is SGHNT, CDR2 YENEEA. The V end lost 1 base, the J end lost 0 bases, and 11 bases lay between the germline ends. In nucleotides, the CDR3 is TGTGCCAGCAGCTTAGTAGTCGGGGCAAGCACAGATACGCAGTATTTT. It encodes CASSLVVGASTDTQYF.

In this sample, this clone turned up once. The rearrangement uses TRBV6-1 and TRBJ2-7; D assignment may be TRBD1 or TRBD2 (6 bases each). The germline V gene has CDR1 MNHNS and CDR2 SASEGT. The CDR3 spans 14 residues. Trimming removed 6 bases at V and 5 bases at J, with 17 bases between. The CDR3 protein is CASSQTGAKHEQYF. The CDR3 region has the DNA TGTGCCAGCAGCCAAACGGGGGCCAAGCACGAGCAGTACTTC.

The chain carries TRBV15 and TRBJ1-2; the D gene is possibly TRBD1 (6 bases). The V gene's germline CDR1 is LNHNV and CDR2 YYDKDF (reference sequence). The CDR3 is 14 amino acids. V was shortened by 0 bases and J by 8 bases, with 13 bases between the two germline ends. CDR3 nucleotides: TGTGCCACCAGCAGAGACCAGGGGTTGGGGGGCTACACCTTC. Residues: CATSRDQGLGGYTF.